This TCR beta chain was captured in a study of T cell responses to AZD1222 COVID-19 vaccine. V lost 2 bases, J lost 0 bases, and 8 bases lay in between. Germline V lookup: CDR1 MNHNY, CDR2 SVGAGI (reference sequence). The CDR3 totals 15 residues. Study results and limitations: An increase in Spike-specific TCR breadth and depth was observed after two AZD1222 doses. Females made up more of the donors, who were largely white British, and clonal diversity may have come out too low.

The assay was immunoSEQ multiplex PCR, and TCRdb's table has in-frame clones only and misses some. Among approximately 99,000 clones listed, about 86% were seen once. On this clone: Its antigen is not known.

This chain joins TRBV6-6 and TRBJ1-5, with no clear D. The receptor was isolated from an adult in good health. This material consisted of peripheral blood, taken on day 0 of AZD1222 vaccination. CDR3 sequence (DNA): TGTGCCAGCAGTTACGGCACAGTTAGCAATCAGCCCCAGCATTTT. It encodes CASSYGTVSNQPQHF.